This is a list of T cell receptor beta chains from one sample in a study of cytomegalovirus exposure and HLA in healthy donors. Sequencing used immunoSEQ multiplex PCR; TCRdb keeps in-frame clones, though not all of them. Here the sample spans 130,000 or so clones, 85% to 90% being singletons. Source material: PBMCs. Every receptor here comes from a woman aged 18-35 years in good health and CMV-seronegative. Each CDR3 is given with its conserved first and last residue. The D gene is left open where the match is weak. Not all rows give a size; the values are once, few, many and, for expanded clones, a class.

>-|TRBJ2-2|TRBV11-3|-
TGTGCCAGCAGCTTAACACGGGAGAACACCGGGGAGCTGTTTTTT
CASSLTRENTGELFF
>-|TRBJ1-1|TRBV18|-
TGTGCCAGCTCACGGGGGCAGAACACTGAAGCTTTCTTT
CASSRGQNTEAFF
>TRBD1|TRBJ2-1|TRBV5-7|-
TGTGCCAGCAGCAGCAACGGGACAGGGACGGCCTACAATGAGCAGTTCTTC
CASSSNGTGTAYNEQFF
>-|TRBJ2-7|TRBV2|-
TGTGCCAGCAGTGAAGGGGCGGAGCAGTACTTC
CASSEGAEQYF
>-|TRBJ1-1|TRBV10-2|-
TGCGCCAGCAGTGAGTCTCAGGGAAAGAACACTGAAGCTTTCTTT
CASSESQGKNTEAFF
>TRBD2|TRBJ2-5|TRBV5-4|-
TGTGCCAGCAGCTTGTCCCGACTAGCGGGAGGGCAAGAGACCCAGTACTTC
CASSLSRLAGGQETQYF
>TRBD1|TRBJ1-1|TRBV25-1|-
TGTGCCAGCAGAGCCTTGGACAGGGACGACACTGAAGCTTTCTTT
CASRALDRDDTEAFF
>TRBD1|TRBJ1-1|TRBV11-2|-
TGTGCCAGCAGCTTGACAGGGGCAGGCACTGAAGCTTTCTTT
CASSLTGAGTEAFF
>-|TRBJ2-7|TRBV19|-
TGTGCCAGTACCGCCCGGCCAGGGGCCACCTACGAGCAGTACTTC
CASTARPGATYEQYF
>TRBD1|TRBJ2-3|TRBV13|-
TGTGCCAGCAGCACCAGACAGGGATCACGCACAGATACGCAGTATTTT
CASSTRQGSRTDTQYF
>-|TRBJ1-1|TRBV30|-
TGTGCCCACCATAGGACAGTATTGAACACTGAAGCTTTCTTT
CAHHRTVLNTEAFF
>-|TRBJ2-1|TRBV28|-
TGTGCCAGCAGTTTTGCGTCACCACCCGGTGAGCAGTTCTTC
CASSFASPPGEQFF
>-|TRBJ1-3|TRBV6-6|-
TGTGCCAGCAGTTGGGCAGGGCCCTCTGGAAACACCATATATTTT
CASSWAGPSGNTIYF
>TRBD2|TRBJ2-1|TRBV19|many
TGTGCCAGTAGTATTTCTAGCGGGGGGTACGATGAGCAGTTCTTC
CASSISSGGYDEQFF
>TRBD1|TRBJ1-5|TRBV18|once
TGTGCCAGCTCACCTACAGGGGGCGAGCAGCCCCAGCATTTT
CASSPTGGEQPQHF
>-|TRBJ1-2|TRBV7-9|many
TGTGCCAGCAGCTCCTTGACAGAGGGCTACACCTTC
CASSSLTEGYTF
>TRBD1|TRBJ1-2|TRBV2|few
TGTGCCAGCAGGACAACAGGGGTTCACTATGGCTACACCTTC
CASRTTGVHYGYTF
>TRBD1|TRBJ2-1|TRBV9|-
TGTGCCAGCAGCGAACAGGGGGCGGCCTACAATGAGCAGTTCTTC
CASSEQGAAYNEQFF
>TRBD1|TRBJ2-7|TRBV4-1|-
TGCGCCAGCAGCCCCGTCGGGACAGGACCCTACGAGCAGTACTTC
CASSPVGTGPYEQYF
>TRBD1|TRBJ2-7|TRBV6-5|-
TGTGCCAGCAGTTCCACCGGGACAGGGAGCTACGAGCAGTACTTC
CASSSTGTGSYEQYF
>TRBD1|TRBJ1-5|TRBV18|once
TGTGCCAGCTCACCCGGACAGGGGAACCCCACCTTTAGCAATCAGCCCCAGCATTTT
CASSPGQGNPTFSNQPQHF
>TRBD2|TRBJ2-7|TRBV7-9|-
TGTGCCAGCAGCCGGGGGACTAGCGGGGGGACCTACGAGCAGTACTTC
CASSRGTSGGTYEQYF
>-|TRBJ2-3|TRBV4-3|-
TGCGCCAGCAGCGCACTAGGACTCGCCACAGATACGCAGTATTTT
CASSALGLATDTQYF
>TRBD2|TRBJ2-7|TRBV4-3|-
TGCGCCAGCAGCCGAGGGACTAGCGGACTCTACGAGCAGTACTTC
CASSRGTSGLYEQYF
>TRBD1|TRBJ2-2|TRBV6-6|-
TGTGCCAGCAGTCCCTGGGGGGGACAGGGAACCGGGGAGCTGTTTTTT
CASSPWGGQGTGELFF
>-|TRBJ2-1|TRBV6-1|-
TGTGCCAGCAGTGCCCCGGGTGGATGGTACAATGAGCAGTTCTTC
CASSAPGGWYNEQFF
>-|TRBJ2-1|TRBV6-6|-
TGTGCCAGCAGGGATGGGGGCCGTGACCACAATGAGCAGTTCTTC
CASRDGGRDHNEQFF
>TRBD1|TRBJ2-7|TRBV6-5|once
TGTGCCAGCACCCCACAGGGGCGGATCGAGCAGTACTTC
CASTPQGRIEQYF
>TRBD1|TRBJ1-6|TRBV5-1|-
TGCGCCAGCAGCTTGGACGGACAGGGCAATTCACCCCTCCACTTT
CASSLDGQGNSPLHF
>TRBD1|TRBJ1-2|TRBV19|-
TGTGCCAGTAGTATGTTTTTGGGACAGGGTCCCTATGGCTACACCTTC
CASSMFLGQGPYGYTF
>TRBD1|TRBJ1-1|TRBV6-6|-
TGTGCCAGCAGGCCTCCGGGACAGGGCTATGAAGCTTTCTTT
CASRPPGQGYEAFF
>TRBD1|TRBJ2-1|TRBV6-5|-
TGTGCCAGCAGTACGGACAGGGCGGGCTACAATGAGCAGTTCTTC
CASSTDRAGYNEQFF
>TRBD1|TRBJ1-5|TRBV19|-
TGTGCCAGTAGTATCAGGGGACAGGGAAATCAGCCCCAGCATTTT
CASSIRGQGNQPQHF
>-|TRBJ2-1|TRBV25-1|-
TGTGCCAGCAGTGAAATTTTCCGGGGTAGCAATGAGCAGTTCTTC
CASSEIFRGSNEQFF
>TRBD1|TRBJ2-7|TRBV5-4|-
TGTGCCAGCAGCGTAATAGACAGGGGCCCCTACGAGCAGTACTTC
CASSVIDRGPYEQYF
>-|TRBJ1-2|TRBV5-4|few
TGTGCCAGCAGCTTGACATCGACTAACTATGGCTACACCTTC
CASSLTSTNYGYTF
>-|TRBJ2-3|TRBV4-2|few
TGTGCCAGCAGCCAAGATACTAGCTTGGGGGATACGCAGTATTTT
CASSQDTSLGDTQYF
>TRBD2|TRBJ2-5|TRBV19|-
TGTGCCAGTAGTCTTAGCGGGGCGGAGACCCAGTACTTC
CASSLSGAETQYF
>TRBD1|TRBJ2-3|TRBV30|-
TGTGCCTGGAGTACAGGGGTCCCAGATACGCAGTATTTT
CAWSTGVPDTQYF
>-|TRBJ1-2|TRBV28|-
TGTGCCAGCAGTCCCCCTCGAGTTGATAACTATGGCTACACCTTC
CASSPPRVDNYGYTF
>-|TRBJ2-1|TRBV6-5|-
TGTGCCAGCCGGGGGAGTCCCGATTACAATGAGCAGTTCTTC
CASRGSPDYNEQFF
>-|TRBJ2-7|TRBV28|-
TGTGCCAGCACCCCGACAAATCACTACGAGCAGTACTTC
CASTPTNHYEQYF
>-|TRBJ1-4|TRBV25-1|-
TGTGCCAGCAGTGACCTCAGGGGAAAGGGAGAAAAACTGTTTTTT
CASSDLRGKGEKLFF
>TRBD2|TRBJ2-7|TRBV6-1|-
TGTGCCAGCAGTATTAGCGGGGGGGCTTTCGACGAGCAGTACTTC
CASSISGGAFDEQYF
>TRBD2|TRBJ2-7|TRBV30|-
TGTGCCTGGAGCTTGGGGCCTTTAGCGGGACCCTACGAGCAGTACTTC
CAWSLGPLAGPYEQYF
>TRBD1|TRBJ1-2|TRBV13|-
TGTGCCAGCAGCAACAGGGGGCGTATGGGCTACACCTTC
CASSNRGRMGYTF
>-|TRBJ2-2|TRBV28|-
TGTGCCAGCAGTTTTTCTGGTCGACGGGCGAACACCGGGGAGCTGTTTTTT
CASSFSGRRANTGELFF
>TRBD2|TRBJ2-7|TRBV7-9|-
TGTGCCAGCAGCTTAGTACCTAGCGGAGCCTACTACGAGCAGTACTTC
CASSLVPSGAYYEQYF
>-|TRBJ1-4|TRBV5-1|-
TGCGCCAGCAGCTTGGACGGAGCCCCTAATGAAAAACTGTTTTTT
CASSLDGAPNEKLFF
>-|TRBJ1-1|TRBV28|once
TGTGCCAGCAGGAACAGGGAAGGAGGCACTGAAGCTTTCTTT
CASRNREGGTEAFF
>TRBD2|TRBJ2-3|TRBV4-1|-
TGCGCCAGCAGCCAGGCGGGGGGGCCTAATACGCAGTATTTT
CASSQAGGPNTQYF
>-|TRBJ1-1|TRBV5-4|-
TGTGCCAGCAGCTGGACAGAGAACACTGAAGCTTTCTTT
CASSWTENTEAFF
>TRBD2|TRBJ2-3|TRBV5-4|-
TGTGCCAGCAGCTGGACTAGCGGGAACACAGATACGCAGTATTTT
CASSWTSGNTDTQYF
>-|TRBJ2-1|TRBV30|-
TGTGCCTGGAGTGTAACTGGTGAGCAGTTCTTC
CAWSVTGEQFF
>-|TRBJ2-7|TRBV6-1|-
TGTGCCAGCAGTGATACCGGGATCGTCTACGAGCAGTACTTC
CASSDTGIVYEQYF
>-|TRBJ2-5|TRBV28|-
TGTGCCAGCAGACCTTTACTAGGAGTGGCGGAGACCCAGTACTTC
CASRPLLGVAETQYF
>TRBD1|TRBJ1-1|TRBV13|-
TGTGCCAGCAGCTTAGAGGGACAGGGGGCGCCTGAAGCTTTCTTT
CASSLEGQGAPEAFF
>TRBD2|TRBJ2-7|TRBV6-5|-
TGTGCCAGCAGCCGGGGGGGCTACGAGCAGTACTTC
CASSRGGYEQYF
>TRBD1|TRBJ1-2|TRBV30|-
TGTGCCTGGAGTGTATCGGCCAGGGGGCTTGGCTACACCTTC
CAWSVSARGLGYTF
>-|TRBJ1-3|TRBV6-1|-
TGTGCCAGCAGTTGGACAGACTCTGGAAACACCATATATTTT
CASSWTDSGNTIYF